This T cell receptor (beta chain) was sequenced during a study of T cell responses to AZD1222 COVID-19 vaccine. The method was immunoSEQ multiplex PCR; TCRdb's version includes in-frame clones alone and lacks a portion of them. Of under 35,000 clones detected, approximately 89% appear once; the ten largest clones hold roughly 42%. Details on this clone: The antigen remains undetermined.

Study observations and caveats: Spike was spanned by vaccine-associated CD4 TCRs, with dominance at 160-218 and 743-854. Samples come after the peak T cell response, not at day 14.

The sequencing used peripheral blood, collected on day 0 of AZD1222 vaccination. The sequence derives from an adult in good health.

The CDR3 loop reads CASSLTRGGNTEAFF. CDR3 nucleotides: TGCGCCAGCAGCTTGACCAGGGGAGGGAACACTGAAGCTTTCTTT. The rearrangement uses TRBV5-1 and TRBJ1-1, with D possibly matching TRBD1 (6 bases). CDR1 and CDR2 (germline): SGHRS, YFSETQ. The V end was cut by 1 base, the J end by 1 base, with 11 bases between. This CDR3 spans 15 amino acids.